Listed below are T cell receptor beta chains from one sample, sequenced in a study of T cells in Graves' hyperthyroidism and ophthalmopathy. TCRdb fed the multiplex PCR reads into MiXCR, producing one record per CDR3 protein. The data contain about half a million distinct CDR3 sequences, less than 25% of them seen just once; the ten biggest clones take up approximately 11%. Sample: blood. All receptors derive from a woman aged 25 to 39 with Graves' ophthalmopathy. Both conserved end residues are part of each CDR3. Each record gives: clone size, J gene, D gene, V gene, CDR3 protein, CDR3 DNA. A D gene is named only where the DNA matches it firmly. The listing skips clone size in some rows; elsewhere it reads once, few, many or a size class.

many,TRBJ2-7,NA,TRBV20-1,CSAPTVNSYEQYF,TGCAGTGCCCCGACAGTTAACTCCTACGAGCAGTACTTC
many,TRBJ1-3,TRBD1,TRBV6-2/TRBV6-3,CAREKGGHGNTIYF,TGTGCCAGGGAGAAAGGGGGCCACGGAAACACCATATATTTT
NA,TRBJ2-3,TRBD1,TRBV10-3,CAIQGYAGTGATDTQYF,TGTGCCATCCAGGGTTACGCAGGGACAGGGGCTACAGATACGCAGTATTTT
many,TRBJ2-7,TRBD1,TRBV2,CASSERTGAYEQYF,TGTGCCAGCAGTGAAAGGACAGGGGCCTACGAGCAGTACTTC
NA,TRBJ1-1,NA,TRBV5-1,CASSWGRSMNTEAFF,TGCGCCAGCAGCTGGGGACGGTCCATGAACACTGAAGCTTTCTTT
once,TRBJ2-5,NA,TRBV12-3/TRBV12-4,CASSTSQETQYF,TGTGCCAGCAGTACCTCTCAAGAGACCCAGTACTTC
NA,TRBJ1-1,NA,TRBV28,CASSPLYANTEAFF,TGTGCCAGCAGCCCCCTTTATGCGAACACTGAAGCTTTCTTT
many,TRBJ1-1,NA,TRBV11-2,CASSLDLRLGEAFF,TGTGCCAGCAGCTTAGATTTACGCCTGGGAGAAGCTTTCTTT
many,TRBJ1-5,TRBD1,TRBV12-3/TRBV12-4,CASSTSTGDGNQPQHF,TGTGCCAGCAGCACCTCGACAGGGGACGGCAATCAGCCCCAGCATTTT
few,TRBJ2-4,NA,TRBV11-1,CASTLQGWGAKNIKYF,TGTGCCAGCACCTTACAGGGTTGGGGGGCCAAAAACATTAAGTACTTC
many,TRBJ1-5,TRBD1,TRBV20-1,CSAGDRAPYQPQHF,TGCAGTGCCGGAGACAGGGCTCCTTATCAGCCCCAGCATTTT
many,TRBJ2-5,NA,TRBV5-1,CASSLGFRTEETQYF,TGCGCCAGCAGCTTGGGGTTTAGGACAGAAGAGACCCAGTACTTC
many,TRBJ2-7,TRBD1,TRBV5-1,CASSPGQGKSEQYF,TGCGCCAGCAGCCCAGGACAGGGAAAGAGCGAGCAGTACTTC
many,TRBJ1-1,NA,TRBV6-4,CASKQGESRLNTEAFF,TGTGCCAGCAAGCAGGGCGAAAGCCGGCTGAACACTGAAGCTTTCTTT
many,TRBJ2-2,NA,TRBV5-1,CASSLGTTGGNTGELFF,TGCGCCAGCAGCTTGGGGACGACGGGGGGCAACACCGGGGAGCTGTTTTTT
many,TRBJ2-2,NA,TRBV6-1,CASSPRRGDTGELFF,TGTGCCAGCAGCCCTCGAAGGGGTGACACCGGGGAGCTGTTTTTT
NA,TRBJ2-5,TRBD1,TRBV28,CASSLRGQGTLNQETQYF,TGTGCCAGCAGTTTAAGGGGACAGGGGACGCTGAACCAAGAGACCCAGTACTTC
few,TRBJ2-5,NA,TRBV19,CASSMFAGGRETQYF,TGTGCCAGTAGTATGTTCGCAGGGGGGCGGGAGACCCAGTACTTC
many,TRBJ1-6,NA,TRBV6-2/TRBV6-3,CASSYDGRGSPLHF,TGTGCCAGCAGTTACGATGGCAGGGGTTCACCCCTCCACTTT
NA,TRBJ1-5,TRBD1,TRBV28,CASSRTGTGMGQPQHF,TGTGCCAGCAGTAGAACCGGGACAGGGATGGGTCAGCCCCAGCATTTT
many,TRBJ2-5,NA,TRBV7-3,CASSEIIGETQYF,TGTGCCAGCAGCGAAATTATCGGAGAGACCCAGTACTTC
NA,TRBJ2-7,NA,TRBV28,CASLGRGFYEQYF,TGTGCCAGCTTGGGTCGAGGATTCTACGAGCAGTACTTC
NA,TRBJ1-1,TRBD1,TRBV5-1,CASSAQGVGEAFF,TGCGCCAGCAGCGCTCAGGGGGTCGGTGAAGCTTTCTTT
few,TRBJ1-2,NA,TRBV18,CASSLGSNINYGYTF,TGTGCCAGCTCACTCGGATCGAACATTAACTATGGCTACACCTTC
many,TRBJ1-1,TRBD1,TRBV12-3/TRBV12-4,CASSLAGRGRRTEAFF,TGTGCCAGCAGTTTAGCAGGGAGGGGGCGGCGTACTGAAGCTTTCTTT
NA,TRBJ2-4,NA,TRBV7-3,CASSSILAKNIQYF,TGTGCCAGCAGCTCGATATTAGCCAAAAACATTCAGTACTTC
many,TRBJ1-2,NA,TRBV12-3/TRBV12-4,CASSISPANYGYTF,TGTGCCAGCAGTATATCGCCCGCTAACTATGGCTACACCTTC
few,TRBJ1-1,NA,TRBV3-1,CASSPGAGTNTEAFF,TGTGCCAGCAGCCCAGGGGCCGGGACGAACACTGAAGCTTTCTTT
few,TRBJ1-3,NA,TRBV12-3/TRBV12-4,CASGLDVRNTIYF,TGTGCCAGCGGATTGGACGTAAGAAACACCATATATTTT
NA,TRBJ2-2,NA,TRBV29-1,CSAHGYRGNTGELFF,TGCAGCGCCCATGGGTATAGGGGGAACACCGGGGAGCTGTTTTTT
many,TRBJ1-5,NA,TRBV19,CASTAGAHNQPQHF,TGTGCCAGTACCGCCGGGGCGCACAATCAGCCCCAGCATTTT
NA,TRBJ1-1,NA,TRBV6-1,CASSEFAAANTEAFF,TGTGCCAGCAGTGAATTTGCCGCGGCGAACACTGAAGCTTTCTTT
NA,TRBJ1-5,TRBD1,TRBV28,CASRGQGFQPQHF,TGTGCCAGCAGGGGACAGGGCTTCCAGCCCCAGCATTTT
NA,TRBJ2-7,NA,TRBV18,CASWKQYF,TGTGCCAGCTGGAAGCAGTACTTC
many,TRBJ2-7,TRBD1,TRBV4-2,CASSQERTGFYEQYF,TGTGCCAGCAGCCAAGAGCGGACAGGTTTCTACGAGCAGTACTTC
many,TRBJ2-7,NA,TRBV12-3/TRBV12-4,CASSLSAYEQYF,TGTGCCAGCAGTTTGTCGGCCTACGAGCAGTACTTC
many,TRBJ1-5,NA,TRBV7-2,CASSPYRDNQPQHF,TGTGCCAGCAGCCCATACAGGGACAATCAGCCCCAGCATTTT
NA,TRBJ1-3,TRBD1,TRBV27,CASSSKPGQGRGNTIYF,TGTGCCAGCAGTTCAAAACCTGGACAGGGCCGAGGAAACACCATATATTTT
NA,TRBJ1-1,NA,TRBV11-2,CASSLDRRGSTEAFF,TGTGCCAGCAGCCTCGACAGGCGAGGGAGCACTGAAGCTTTCTTT
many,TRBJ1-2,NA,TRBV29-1,CSVLGDYGYTF,TGCAGCGTTCTAGGGGACTATGGCTACACCTTC
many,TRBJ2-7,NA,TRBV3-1,CASSLRGLSTYEQYF,TGTGCCAGCAGCCTCCGAGGTTTGTCCACCTACGAGCAGTACTTC
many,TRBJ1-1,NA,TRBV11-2,CASSGTMAFF,TGTGCCAGCAGCGGGACCATGGCTTTCTTT
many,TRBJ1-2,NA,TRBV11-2,CASSRAGFRNGYTF,TGTGCCAGCAGCCGAGCAGGGTTTCGAAATGGCTACACCTTC
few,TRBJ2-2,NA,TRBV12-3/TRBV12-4,CASSQVAAGELFF,TGTGCCAGCAGTCAAGTTGCGGCCGGGGAGCTGTTTTTT
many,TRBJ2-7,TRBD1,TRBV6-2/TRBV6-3,CASSQGTGPSYEQYF,TGTGCCAGCAGTCAAGGGACAGGTCCATCCTACGAGCAGTACTTC
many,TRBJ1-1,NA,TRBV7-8,CASSAFGKFEAFF,TGTGCCAGCAGTGCTTTCGGGAAATTCGAAGCTTTCTTT
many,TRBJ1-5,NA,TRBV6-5,CASSRARGRGEPQHF,TGTGCCAGCAGTCGAGCCAGGGGCAGGGGTGAGCCCCAGCATTTT
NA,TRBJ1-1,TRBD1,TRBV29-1,CSARTGPSTEAFF,TGCAGCGCAAGGACAGGTCCGAGCACTGAAGCTTTCTTT
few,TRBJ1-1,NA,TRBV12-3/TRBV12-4,CASSFDMGNTEAFF,TGTGCCAGCAGTTTTGATATGGGAAACACTGAAGCTTTCTTT
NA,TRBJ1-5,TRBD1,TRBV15,CATSIDRGSNQLQHF,TGTGCCACCAGCATCGACAGGGGGAGCAATCAGCTCCAGCATTTT
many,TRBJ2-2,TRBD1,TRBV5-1,CASSPEGASTGELFF,TGCGCCAGCAGCCCAGAGGGGGCCTCCACCGGGGAGCTGTTTTTT
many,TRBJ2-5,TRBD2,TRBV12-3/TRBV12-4,CASGTLAGQETQYF,TGTGCCAGCGGTACTCTAGCGGGGCAAGAGACCCAGTACTTC
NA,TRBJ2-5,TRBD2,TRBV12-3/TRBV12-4,CASGPPGLSREETQYF,TGTGCCAGCGGCCCCCCGGGACTAAGCAGGGAAGAGACCCAGTACTTC
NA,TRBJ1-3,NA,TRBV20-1,CSASRGYISGNTIYF,TGCAGTGCTTCCCGAGGGTATATCTCTGGAAACACCATATATTTT
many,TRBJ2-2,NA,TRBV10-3,CASGLSGPANTGELFF,TGTGCCTCCGGGCTCTCGGGGCCTGCGAACACCGGGGAGCTGTTTTTT
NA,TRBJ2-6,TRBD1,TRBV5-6,CASSSGTGVSGANVLTF,TGTGCCAGCAGCTCCGGGACAGGCGTCTCTGGGGCCAACGTCCTGACTTTC
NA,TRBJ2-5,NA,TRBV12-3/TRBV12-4,CASSSGAGRETQYF,TGTGCCAGCAGTTCCGGGGCCGGAAGAGAGACCCAGTACTTC
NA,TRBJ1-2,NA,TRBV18,CASSPPFNYGYTF,TGTGCCAGCTCACCACCTTTTAACTATGGCTACACCTTC
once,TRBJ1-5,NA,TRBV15,CATSRDRSLGQPQHF,TGTGCCACCAGCAGAGATCGTAGCCTTGGGCAGCCCCAGCATTTT